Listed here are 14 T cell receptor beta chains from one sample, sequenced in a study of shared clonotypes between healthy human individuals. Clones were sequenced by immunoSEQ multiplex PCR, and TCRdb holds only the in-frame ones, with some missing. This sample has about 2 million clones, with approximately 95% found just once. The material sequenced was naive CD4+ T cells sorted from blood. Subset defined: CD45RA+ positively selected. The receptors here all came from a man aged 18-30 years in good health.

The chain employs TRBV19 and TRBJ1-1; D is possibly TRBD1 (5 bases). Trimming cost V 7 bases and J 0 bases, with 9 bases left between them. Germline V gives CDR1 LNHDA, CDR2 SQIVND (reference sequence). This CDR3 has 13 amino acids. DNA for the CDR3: TGTGCCAGTAACGACAGAATGAACACTGAAGCTTTCTTT. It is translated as CASNDRMNTEAFF.

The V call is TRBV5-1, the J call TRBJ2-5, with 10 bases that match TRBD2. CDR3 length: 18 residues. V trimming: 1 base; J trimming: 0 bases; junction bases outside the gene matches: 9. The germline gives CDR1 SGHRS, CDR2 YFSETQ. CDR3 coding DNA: TGCGCCAGCAGCTTGAGGCCTAGCGGGGGACCGTACCAAGAGACCCAGTACTTC. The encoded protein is CASSLRPSGGPYQETQYF.

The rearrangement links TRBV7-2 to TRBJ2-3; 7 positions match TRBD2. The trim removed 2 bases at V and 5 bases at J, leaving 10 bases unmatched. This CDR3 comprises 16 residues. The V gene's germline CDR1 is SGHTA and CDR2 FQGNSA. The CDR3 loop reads CASSLSSGRGKDTQYF. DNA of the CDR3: TGTGCCAGCAGCTTATCTAGCGGAAGAGGGAAAGATACGCAGTATTTT.

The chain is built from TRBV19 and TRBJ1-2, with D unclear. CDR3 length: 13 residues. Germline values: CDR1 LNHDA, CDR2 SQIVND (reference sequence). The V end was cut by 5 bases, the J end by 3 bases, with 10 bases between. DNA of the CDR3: TGTGCCAGTAGTTTTCGAAGGGACTATGGCTACACCTTC. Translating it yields CASSFRRDYGYTF.

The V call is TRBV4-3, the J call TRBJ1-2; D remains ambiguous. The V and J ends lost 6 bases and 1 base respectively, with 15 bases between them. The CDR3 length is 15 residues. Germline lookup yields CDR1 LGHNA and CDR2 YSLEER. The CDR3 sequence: CASSLSVTVNYGYTF. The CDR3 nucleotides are TGCGCCAGCAGTCTATCGGTAACAGTTAACTATGGCTACACCTTC.

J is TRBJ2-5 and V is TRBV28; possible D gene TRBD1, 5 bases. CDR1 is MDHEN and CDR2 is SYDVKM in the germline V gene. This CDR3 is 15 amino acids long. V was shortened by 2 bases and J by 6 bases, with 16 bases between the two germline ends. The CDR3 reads CASSLARQGRKTQYF. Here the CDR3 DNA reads TGTGCCAGCAGTTTAGCGCGGCAGGGTAGAAAGACCCAGTACTTC.

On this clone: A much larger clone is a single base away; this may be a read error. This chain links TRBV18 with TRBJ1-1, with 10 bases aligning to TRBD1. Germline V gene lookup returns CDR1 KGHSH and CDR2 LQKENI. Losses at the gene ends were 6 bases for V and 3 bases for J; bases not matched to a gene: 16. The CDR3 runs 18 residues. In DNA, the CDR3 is TGTGCCAGCTCTCCCGGGACAGGGGTCCGGGGCCCGGACACTGAAGCTTTCTTT. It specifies CASSPGTGVRGPDTEAFF.

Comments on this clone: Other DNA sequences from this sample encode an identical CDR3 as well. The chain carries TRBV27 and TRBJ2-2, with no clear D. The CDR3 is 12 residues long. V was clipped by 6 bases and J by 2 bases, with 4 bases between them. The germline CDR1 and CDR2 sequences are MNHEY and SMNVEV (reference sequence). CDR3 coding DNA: TGTGCCAGCAGCCTTAACACCGGGGAGCTGTTTTTT. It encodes CASSLNTGELFF.

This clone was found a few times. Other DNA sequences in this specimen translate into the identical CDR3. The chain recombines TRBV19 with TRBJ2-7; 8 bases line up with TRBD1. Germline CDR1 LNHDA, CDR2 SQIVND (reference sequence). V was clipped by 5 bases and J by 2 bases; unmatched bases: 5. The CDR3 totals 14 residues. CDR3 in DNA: TGTGCCAGTAGTTCCCGGACAGGGACCTACGAGCAGTACTTC. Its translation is CASSSRTGTYEQYF.

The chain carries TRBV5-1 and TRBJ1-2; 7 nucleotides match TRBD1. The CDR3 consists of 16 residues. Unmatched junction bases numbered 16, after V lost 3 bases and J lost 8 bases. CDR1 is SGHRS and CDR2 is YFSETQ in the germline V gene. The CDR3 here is CASSSTGKGQSGGYTF. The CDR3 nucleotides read TGCGCCAGCAGCTCGACAGGGAAGGGGCAAAGCGGGGGCTACACCTTC.

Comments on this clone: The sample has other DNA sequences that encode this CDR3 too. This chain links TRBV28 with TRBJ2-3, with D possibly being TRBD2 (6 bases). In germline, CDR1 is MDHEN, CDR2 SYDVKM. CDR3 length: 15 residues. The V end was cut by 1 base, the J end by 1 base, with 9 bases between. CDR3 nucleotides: TGTGCCAGCAGTTTATCTGGCGGGGGCACAGATACGCAGTATTTT. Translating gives CASSLSGGGTDTQYF.

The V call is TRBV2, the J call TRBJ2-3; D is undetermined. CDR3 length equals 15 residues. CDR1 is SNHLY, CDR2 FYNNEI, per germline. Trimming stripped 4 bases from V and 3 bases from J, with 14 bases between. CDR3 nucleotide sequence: TGTGCCAGCAGTGCGATGGAAATGAGGACAGATACGCAGTATTTT. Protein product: CASSAMEMRTDTQYF.

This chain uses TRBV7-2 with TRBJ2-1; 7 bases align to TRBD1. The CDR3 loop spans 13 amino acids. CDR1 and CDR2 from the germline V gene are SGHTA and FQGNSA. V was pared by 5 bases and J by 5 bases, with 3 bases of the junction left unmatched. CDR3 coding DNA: TGTGCCAGCAGCGTCACAGGGGACAATGAGCAGTTCTTC. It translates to CASSVTGDNEQFF.

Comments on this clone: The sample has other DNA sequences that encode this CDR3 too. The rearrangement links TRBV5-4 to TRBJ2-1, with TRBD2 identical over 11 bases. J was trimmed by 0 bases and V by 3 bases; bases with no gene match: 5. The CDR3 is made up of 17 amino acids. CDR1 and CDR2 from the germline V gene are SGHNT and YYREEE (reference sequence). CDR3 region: CASSSGLAGSSYNEQFF. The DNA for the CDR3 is TGTGCCAGCAGCTCAGGACTAGCGGGCTCCTCCTACAATGAGCAGTTCTTC.